The 25 T cell receptor beta chains reported below all come from one sample, sequenced in a study of blood T cell repertoires in COVID-19. Measured with immunoSEQ multiplex PCR; TCRdb has only the in-frame clones, and not every one. Here the sample spans 100,000 to 150,000 clones, around 81% being singletons. The specimen was peripheral blood. Receptor source: a woman in her 50s with acute or convalescent COVID-19.

The chain joins TRBV2 to TRBJ2-3; 9 bases agree with TRBD1. The CDR3 contains 15 residues. With 10 bases clipped from V and 0 bases from J, the junction kept 8 bases outside the gene matches. Germline lookup yields CDR1 SNHLY and CDR2 FYNNEI. CDR3 sequence reads: CANAAGTGSTDTQYF. In DNA, the CDR3 is TGTGCCAACGCAGCCGGGACAGGGAGCACAGATACGCAGTATTTT.

This rearrangement joins TRBV7-9 to TRBJ2-7, with D perhaps TRBD2 (5 bases). The CDR3 is 14 amino acids. Germline CDR1 reads SEHNR; CDR2 reads FQNEAQ (reference sequence). The germline V and J ends were trimmed by 0 bases and 3 bases, with 9 bases remaining between them. The CDR3 is CASSLAGRDYEQYF. The CDR3 nucleotides are TGTGCCAGCAGCTTAGCAGGACGGGACTACGAGCAGTACTTC.

The V gene is TRBV6-5, the J gene TRBJ1-4, with 8 nucleotides matching TRBD1. The CDR3 runs 15 residues. Germline-derived CDR1 and CDR2 are MNHEY and SVGAGI. Trimming at V came to 4 bases and at J to 6 bases, leaving 7 bases not matched to a gene. CDR3 amino acids: CASSSGGLLDEKLFF. The CDR3 DNA follows: TGTGCCAGCAGTTCAGGGGGCCTATTAGATGAAAAACTGTTTTTT.

The chain recombines TRBV13 with TRBJ2-7; possibly TRBD1 for D (6 bases). CDR1 PRHDT and CDR2 FYEKMQ come from the germline V gene (reference sequence). Trimming shortened V by 0 bases and J by 6 bases, and 18 bases separated the two germline ends. The CDR3 extends over 16 amino acids. The DNA for the CDR3 is TGTGCCAGCAGCTTAGGATCCGGGACAAGTCTCGTCGAGCAGTACTTC. It is translated as CASSLGSGTSLVEQYF.

This chain uses TRBV19 with TRBJ1-6; D ambiguous. V was trimmed by 7 bases and J by 7 bases, leaving 17 bases between them. This CDR3 spans 15 amino acids. The V gene's germline CDR1 is LNHDA and CDR2 SQIVND (reference sequence). The DNA of the CDR3 is TGTGCCAGTACCGCATCCTTACAAGCGAATTCACCCCTCCACTTT. It codes for CASTASLQANSPLHF.

The chain has TRBV10-2 and TRBJ2-2, with D possibly TRBD1 on 5 matching bases. The germline V gene encodes CDR1 WSHSY and CDR2 SAAADI. V shed 3 bases and J shed 2 bases, with 10 bases lying between them. The CDR3 spans 15 residues. CDR3 sequence reads: CASSELDRNTGELFF. The CDR3 DNA reads TGCGCCAGCAGTGAATTAGACAGAAACACCGGGGAGCTGTTTTTT.

The chain carries TRBV7-8 and TRBJ2-5; TRBD2 agrees at 9 bases. CDR1 and CDR2 from the germline V gene are SGHVS and FQNEAQ. This CDR3 region has 15 residues. Trimming cost V 1 base and J 5 bases; bases outside gene matches: 5. The CDR3 reads CASSLGGRAWETQYF. The DNA for the CDR3 is TGTGCCAGCAGCTTAGGCGGGAGGGCCTGGGAGACCCAGTACTTC.

The genes are TRBV28 and TRBJ1-6; tentative D call: TRBD1 (6 bases). The CDR3 spans 12 residues. Deletions cut 4 bases from V and 14 bases from J, with 12 bases between. CDR1 MDHEN and CDR2 SYDVKM come from the germline V gene. In DNA form, the CDR3 reads TGTGCCAGCAGTTGGAACAGGGCTTCCCTCCACTTT. This translates into CASSWNRASLHF.

This chain uses TRBV19 with TRBJ2-7; D is perhaps TRBD1 (6 bases). The CDR3 loop spans 12 amino acids. The germline gives CDR1 LNHDA, CDR2 SQIVND (reference sequence). V lost 8 bases, J lost 2 bases, and 10 bases lay in between. The CDR3 is CASGTTTYEQYF. The CDR3 bases are TGTGCCAGTGGGACAACGACCTACGAGCAGTACTTC. Drawing the rest from reference TRBV19 and TRBJ2-7, the complete variable domain is DGGITQSPKYLFRKEGQNVTLSCEQNLNHDAMYWYRQDPGQGLRLIYYSQIVNDFQKGDIAEGYSVSREKKESFPLTVTSAQKNPTAFYLCASGTTTYEQYFGPGTRLTVT.

This clone was counted a single time. The chain recombines TRBV2 with TRBJ1-1; D gene uncertain. Germline-derived CDR1 and CDR2 are SNHLY and FYNNEI. Trimming took 5 bases from V and 2 from J, leaving 9 bases between them. The CDR3 has 13 residues. Written as DNA, the CDR3 is TGTGCCAGCAGTATTATGAGAAACACTGAAGCTTTCTTT. Its protein product is CASSIMRNTEAFF. Using reference TRBV2 and TRBJ1-1 for the parts outside the CDR3, the full variable domain is EPEVTQTPSHQVTQMGQEVILRCVPISNHLYFYWYRQILGQKVEFLVSFYNNEISEKSEIFDDQFSVERPDGSNFTLKIRSTKLEDSAMYFCASSIMRNTEAFFGQGTRLTVV.

The gene calls are TRBV5-4 and TRBJ2-1; a weak D match, TRBD2 (6 bases). The CDR3 is 14 residues long. Trimming shortened V by 4 bases and J by 6 bases, and 14 bases separated the two germline ends. Germline values: CDR1 SGHNT, CDR2 YYREEE (reference sequence). CDR3 bases: TGTGCCAGCAGCACCGGGACTCGGGGCAATGAGCAGTTCTTC. It specifies CASSTGTRGNEQFF.

CDR3: CASSPLSVREGNEAFF. The CDR3 nucleotides are TGTGCCAGCTCACCCCTCTCAGTCAGGGAGGGTAATGAAGCTTTCTTT. This chain connects TRBV18 to TRBJ1-1, with a possible D match to TRBD1 (5 bases). V dropped 3 bases and J dropped 7 bases, with 21 bases sitting between them. The CDR3 extends over 16 amino acids. In germline, CDR1 is KGHSH, CDR2 LQKENI. The full variable domain, its missing parts supplied by reference TRBV18 and TRBJ1-1, is NAGVMQNPRHLVRRRGQEARLRCSPMKGHSHVYWYRQLPEEGLKFMVYLQKENIIDESGMPKERFSAEFPKEGPSILRIQQVVRGDSAAYFCASSPLSVREGNEAFFGQGTRLTVV.

The V gene is TRBV11-3, the J gene TRBJ2-5, with 9 positions matching TRBD1. J lost 5 bases, V lost 3 bases, and 7 bases had no gene match. The CDR3 is 15 amino acids. CDR1 is SGHNT and CDR2 is YENEEA in the germline V gene. CDR3 bases: TGTGCCAGCAGCTTTCGGACAGGGGAAGTGGAGACCCAGTACTTC. Translating it yields CASSFRTGEVETQYF.

V and J are TRBV7-9 and TRBJ1-5, with TRBD1 matching over 8 bases. The germline gives CDR1 SEHNR, CDR2 FQNEAQ (reference sequence). The CDR3 consists of 13 residues. The ends lost 7 bases at V and 5 bases at J; junction bases unmatched: 4. The CDR3 region is CASTGQGDQPQHF. The CDR3 DNA reads as TGTGCCAGCACCGGACAGGGCGATCAGCCCCAGCATTTT.

V and J are TRBV5-4 and TRBJ2-3; 9 bases match TRBD1. CDR3 size: 14 residues. V trimming: 4 bases; J trimming: 2 bases; junction bases outside the gene matches: 2. CDR1 is SGHNT and CDR2 is YYREEE in the germline V gene (reference sequence). The DNA for the CDR3 is TGTGCCAGCAGCCACAGGGGGCTCACAGATACGCAGTATTTT. It codes for CASSHRGLTDTQYF.

The CDR3 here is CASSLRFGYTF. DNA of the CDR3: TGTGCCAGCAGTTTACGGTTTGGCTACACCTTC. The chain recombines TRBV28 with TRBJ1-2; D gene uncertain. Trimming removed 2 bases at V and 7 bases at J, with 5 bases between. This CDR3 contains 11 residues. From germline, CDR1 is MDHEN and CDR2 SYDVKM.

This clone was seen a handful of times. This rearrangement joins TRBV3-1 (or the pseudogene TRBV3-2) to TRBJ1-1; a weak D match, TRBD1 (5 bases). The germline V gene encodes CDR1 LGHDT and CDR2 YNNKEL (reference sequence). The V and J ends lost 3 bases and 1 base respectively, with 6 bases between them. This CDR3 is built from 13 residues. CDR3 region: CASSHRGNTEAFF. The CDR3, as DNA: TGTGCCAGCAGCCATAGGGGGAACACTGAAGCTTTCTTT.

The V call is TRBV18, the J call TRBJ2-1; TRBD1 matches 9 bases. The CDR3 has 17 residues. Germline assignment: CDR1 KGHSH and CDR2 LQKENI. V shed 3 bases, J shed 9 bases, and the junction held 15 bases outside the gene matches. In DNA form, the CDR3 reads TGTGCCAGCTCACCCTTTGCCCCGGGACAGGGTGGAAGTGAGCAGTTCTTC. Translating gives CASSPFAPGQGGSEQFF.

The V call is TRBV3-1 (or the pseudogene TRBV3-2), the J call TRBJ1-2, with no clear D. Germline V gives CDR1 LGHDT, CDR2 YNNKEL (reference sequence). The CDR3 contains 13 residues. Trimming cost V 0 bases and J 8 bases, with 10 bases left between them. The CDR3, as DNA: TGTGCCAGCAGCCAAGATCGGCGGTTAGGCTACACCTTC. As protein: CASSQDRRLGYTF.

The table lists this clone with a count of one. This chain connects TRBV14 to TRBJ1-2; D is unresolved. CDR3 length equals 16 residues. Germline-derived CDR1 and CDR2 are SGHDN and FVKESK. V gave up 0 bases and J gave up 7 bases, with 18 bases separating them. The CDR3 DNA reads TGTGCCAGCAGCCAAGAAGGTGGAGGACGCCTCCTTGGCTACACCTTC. It encodes CASSQEGGGRLLGYTF.

V usage is TRBV3-1 (or the pseudogene TRBV3-2) and J usage is TRBJ1-2; possibly TRBD1 for D (5 bases). This CDR3 has 13 amino acids. Germline V lookup: CDR1 LGHDT, CDR2 YNNKEL (reference sequence). The V gene lost 1 base and the J gene lost 6 bases, with 9 bases spanning the gap. For the CDR3, the DNA is TGTGCCAGCAGCCAAGGACAGAAAGATGGCTACACCTTC. This codes for CASSQGQKDGYTF.

V gene TRBV21-1 combines with J gene TRBJ2-4; the table names TRBD1, a call not compared with the DNA. TRBV21-1 is a pseudogene locus. The CDR3 contains 16 residues. CDR3 nucleotides: TGTGCCAGCAGCAAAGCGGCCGCAGGGGGCGAGTACATTCAGTACTTC. Its translation is CASSKAAAGGEYIQYF.

The chain recombines TRBV4-2 with TRBJ2-1, with D possibly matching TRBD1 (5 bases). The CDR3 is made up of 16 amino acids. Deletions cut 4 bases from V and 3 bases from J, with 16 bases between. The V gene's germline CDR1 is LGHNA and CDR2 YNFKEQ. CDR3: CASSRLGQRDYNEQFF. The CDR3 DNA is TGTGCCAGCAGCCGATTGGGGCAAAGGGACTACAATGAGCAGTTCTTC.

This clone appeared a few times. V and J are TRBV19 and TRBJ1-2; 7 bases are shared with TRBD1. Germline V gene lookup returns CDR1 LNHDA and CDR2 SQIVND (reference sequence). J was trimmed by 6 bases and V by 9 bases; bases with no gene match: 7. The CDR3 totals 12 residues. CDR3 bases: TGTGCCAGCCGGGACAGTACACATGGCTACACCTTC. Protein sequence: CASRDSTHGYTF.

The chain employs TRBV19 and TRBJ1-6, with TRBD1 matching 9 bases. Germline-derived CDR1 and CDR2 are LNHDA and SQIVND (reference sequence). V gave up 5 bases and J gave up 7 bases; unmatched junction bases: 9. This CDR3 spans 16 amino acids. CDR3 residues: CASSRTGTGRNSPLHF. The CDR3 nucleotides read TGTGCCAGTAGTCGGACCGGGACAGGGAGAAATTCACCCCTCCACTTT. Drawing the rest from reference TRBV19 and TRBJ1-6, the complete variable domain is DGGITQSPKYLFRKEGQNVTLSCEQNLNHDAMYWYRQDPGQGLRLIYYSQIVNDFQKGDIAEGYSVSREKKESFPLTVTSAQKNPTAFYLCASSRTGTGRNSPLHFGNGTRLTVT.